This T cell receptor (beta chain) was documented in a study of T cell responses to AZD1222 COVID-19 vaccine. Comment on this clone: The antigen remains unidentified.

Study-level points and caveats: Repertoires in all cases were sampled only once the peak T cell response had passed.

Sequencing used immunoSEQ multiplex PCR; TCRdb keeps in-frame clones, though not all of them. The sample has approximately 6,000 clones; over 75% are singletons. The specimen comprised peripheral blood, sampled 28 days after the second AZD1222 dose. The TCR comes from an adult who received the AZD1222 COVID-19 vaccine.

The CDR3 coding sequence is TGTGCCAGCAGTCAACAGGGTAACACCGGGGAGCTGTTTTTT. Translating it yields CASSQQGNTGELFF. The chain recombines TRBV6-4 with TRBJ2-2; possible D gene TRBD1, 6 bases. The V end was cut by 5 bases, the J end by 2 bases, with 9 bases between. The germline CDR1 and CDR2 sequences are MRHNA and SNTAGT. This CDR3 is 14 amino acids long.